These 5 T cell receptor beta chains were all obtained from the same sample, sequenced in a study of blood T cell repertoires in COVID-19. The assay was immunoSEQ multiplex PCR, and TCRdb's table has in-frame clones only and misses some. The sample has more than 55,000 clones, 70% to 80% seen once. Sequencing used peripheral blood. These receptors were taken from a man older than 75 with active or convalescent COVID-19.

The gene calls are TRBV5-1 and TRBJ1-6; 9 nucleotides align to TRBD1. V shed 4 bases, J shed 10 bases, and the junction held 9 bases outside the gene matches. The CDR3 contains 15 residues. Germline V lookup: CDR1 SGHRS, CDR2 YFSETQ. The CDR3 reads CASSPRTGEESPLHF. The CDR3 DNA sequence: TGCGCCAGCAGCCCTAGGACAGGGGAGGAGTCACCCCTCCACTTT.

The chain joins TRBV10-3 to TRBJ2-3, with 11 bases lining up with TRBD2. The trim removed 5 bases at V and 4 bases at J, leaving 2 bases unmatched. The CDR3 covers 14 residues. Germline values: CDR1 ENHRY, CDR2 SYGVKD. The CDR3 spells CAISTSGGSDTQYF. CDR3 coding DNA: TGTGCCATCAGTACTAGCGGGGGTTCAGATACGCAGTATTTT.

CDR3 DNA: TGTGCCAGCAGTCCGCGACGGGCCGCGGGCGGTCAGCCCCAGCATTTT. Protein: CASSPRRAAGGQPQHF. The chain links TRBV28 to TRBJ1-5, with no clear D. This CDR3 is built from 16 residues. V was clipped by 5 bases and J by 6 bases, with 20 bases between them. Germline CDR1 is MDHEN and CDR2 is SYDVKM.

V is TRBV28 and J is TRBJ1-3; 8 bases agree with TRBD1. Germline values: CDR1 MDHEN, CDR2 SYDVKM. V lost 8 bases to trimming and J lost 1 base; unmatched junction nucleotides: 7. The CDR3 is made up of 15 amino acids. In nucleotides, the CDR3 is TGTGCCAGCGGAACAGGGGGACTATCTGGAAACACCATATATTTT. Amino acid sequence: CASGTGGLSGNTIYF.

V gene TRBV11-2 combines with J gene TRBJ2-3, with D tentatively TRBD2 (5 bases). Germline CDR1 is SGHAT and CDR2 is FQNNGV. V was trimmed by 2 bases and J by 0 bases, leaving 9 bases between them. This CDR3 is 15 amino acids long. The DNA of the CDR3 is TGTGCCAGCAGCTTATCGAGGGCGAGCACAGATACGCAGTATTTT. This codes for CASSLSRASTDTQYF.